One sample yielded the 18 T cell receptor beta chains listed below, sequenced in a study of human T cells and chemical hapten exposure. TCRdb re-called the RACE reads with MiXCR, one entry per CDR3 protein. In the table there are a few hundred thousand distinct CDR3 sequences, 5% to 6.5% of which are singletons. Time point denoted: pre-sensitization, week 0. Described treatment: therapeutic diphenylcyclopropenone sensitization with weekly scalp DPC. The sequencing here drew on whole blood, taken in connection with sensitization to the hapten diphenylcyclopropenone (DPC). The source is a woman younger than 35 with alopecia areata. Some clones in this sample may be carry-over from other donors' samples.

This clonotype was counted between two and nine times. Written as DNA, the CDR3 is TGCAGTGCTAGTTGGTACGAGCAGTACTTC. It yields the protein CSASWYEQYF. The V call is TRBV20-1, the J call TRBJ2-7; D not resolved. The V gene lost 3 bases and the J gene lost 4 bases, with 4 bases spanning the gap. CDR1 and CDR2 from the germline V gene are DFQATT and SNEGSKA (reference sequence). This CDR3 spans 10 amino acids.

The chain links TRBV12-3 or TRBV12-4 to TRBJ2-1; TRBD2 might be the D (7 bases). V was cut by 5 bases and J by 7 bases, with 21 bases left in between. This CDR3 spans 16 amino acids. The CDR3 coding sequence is TGTGCCAGCAGTGACCCAGGCGCGGGGGCGGGGAATGAGCAGTTCTTC. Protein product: CASSDPGAGAGNEQFF.

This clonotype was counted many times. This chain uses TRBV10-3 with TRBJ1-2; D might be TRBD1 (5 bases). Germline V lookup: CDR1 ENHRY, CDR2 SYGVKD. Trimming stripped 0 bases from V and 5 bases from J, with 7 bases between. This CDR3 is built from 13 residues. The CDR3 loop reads CAISESQGYGYTF. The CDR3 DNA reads TGTGCCATCAGTGAGTCCCAGGGTTATGGCTACACCTTC.

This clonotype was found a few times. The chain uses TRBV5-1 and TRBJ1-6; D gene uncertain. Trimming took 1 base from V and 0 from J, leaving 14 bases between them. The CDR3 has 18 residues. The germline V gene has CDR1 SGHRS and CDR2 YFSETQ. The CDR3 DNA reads TGCGCCAGCAGCTTGTCTTGGGAATCGAGCTCCTATAATTCACCCCTCCACTTT. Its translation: CASSLSWESSSYNSPLHF.

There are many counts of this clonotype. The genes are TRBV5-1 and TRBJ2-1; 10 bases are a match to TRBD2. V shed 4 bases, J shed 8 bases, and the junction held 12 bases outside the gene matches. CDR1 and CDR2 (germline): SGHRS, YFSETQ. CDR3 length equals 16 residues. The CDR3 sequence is CASSPAEAGGRDEQFF. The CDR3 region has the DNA TGCGCCAGCAGCCCCGCTGAAGCGGGGGGGCGAGATGAGCAGTTCTTC. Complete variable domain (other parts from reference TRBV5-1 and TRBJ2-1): KAGVTQTPRYLIKTRGQQVTLSCSPISGHRSVSWYQQTPGQGLQFLFEYFSETQRNKGNFPGRFSGRQFSNSRSEMNVSTLELGDSALYLCASSPAEAGGRDEQFFGPGTRLTVL.

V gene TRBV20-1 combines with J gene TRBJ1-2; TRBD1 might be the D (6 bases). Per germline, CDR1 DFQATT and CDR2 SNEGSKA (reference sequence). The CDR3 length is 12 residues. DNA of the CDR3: TGCAGCCCAGGGGACCCTGATCGGGGCTACACCTTC. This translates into CSPGDPDRGYTF.

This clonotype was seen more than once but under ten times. The CDR3 DNA sequence: TGTGCCAGCACCGGGACACTCCTTGGCTACACCTTC. Protein product: CASTGTLLGYTF. The chain combines TRBV6-1 with TRBJ1-2, with D perhaps TRBD1 (6 bases). CDR1 and CDR2 (germline): MNHNS, SASEGT. The CDR3 has 12 amino acids. V dropped 7 bases and J dropped 7 bases, with 13 bases sitting between them.

Written as DNA, the CDR3 is TGTGCCAGCAGATCTGGTCCTAATGAAAAACTGTTTTTT. Residues: CASRSGPNEKLFF. J is TRBJ1-4 and V is TRBV28, with unresolved D. CDR1 MDHEN and CDR2 SYDVKM come from the germline V gene. V dropped 6 bases and J dropped 3 bases, with 8 bases sitting between them. This CDR3 has 13 residues.

In DNA form, the CDR3 reads TGCGCCAGCAGCCAAGTACTGGGATCACCCCTCCACTTT. Translation gives CASSQVLGSPLHF. V gene TRBV4-3 combines with J gene TRBJ1-6; D is uncertain. The germline gives CDR1 LGHNA, CDR2 YSLEER. The CDR3 runs 13 residues. V was cut by 1 base and J by 10 bases, with 8 bases left in between.

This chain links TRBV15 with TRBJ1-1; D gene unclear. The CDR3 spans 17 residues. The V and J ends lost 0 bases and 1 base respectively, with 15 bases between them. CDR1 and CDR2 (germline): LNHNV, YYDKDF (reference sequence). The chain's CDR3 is CATSRERNRGWNTEAFF. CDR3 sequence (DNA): TGTGCCACCAGCAGAGAAAGAAATCGAGGATGGAACACTGAAGCTTTCTTT.

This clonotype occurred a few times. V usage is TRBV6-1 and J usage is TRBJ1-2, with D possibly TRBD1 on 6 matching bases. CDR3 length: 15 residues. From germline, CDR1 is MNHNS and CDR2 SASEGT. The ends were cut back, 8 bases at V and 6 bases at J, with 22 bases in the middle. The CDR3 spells CASPKEQGAYDGYTF. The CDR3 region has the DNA TGTGCCAGCCCAAAAGAACAGGGCGCATACGATGGCTACACCTTC.

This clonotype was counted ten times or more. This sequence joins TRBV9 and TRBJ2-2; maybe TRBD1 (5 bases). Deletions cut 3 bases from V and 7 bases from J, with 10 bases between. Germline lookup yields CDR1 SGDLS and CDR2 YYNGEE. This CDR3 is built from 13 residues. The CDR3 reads CASSGAQGGELFF. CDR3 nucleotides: TGTGCCAGCAGCGGGGCCCAGGGCGGGGAGCTGTTTTTT.

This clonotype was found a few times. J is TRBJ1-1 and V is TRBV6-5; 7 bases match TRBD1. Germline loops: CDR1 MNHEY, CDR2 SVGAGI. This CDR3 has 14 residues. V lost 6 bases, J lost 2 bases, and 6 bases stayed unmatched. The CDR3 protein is CASRKGTVNTEAFF. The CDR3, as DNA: TGTGCCAGCAGGAAGGGGACAGTAAACACTGAAGCTTTCTTT.

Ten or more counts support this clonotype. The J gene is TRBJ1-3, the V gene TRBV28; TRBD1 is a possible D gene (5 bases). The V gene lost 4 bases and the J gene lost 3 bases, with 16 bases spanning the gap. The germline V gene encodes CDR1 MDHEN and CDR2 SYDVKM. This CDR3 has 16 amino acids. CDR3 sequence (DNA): TGTGCCAGCAGTTCCGGGACTGGGGTCAATGGAAACACCATATATTTT. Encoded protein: CASSSGTGVNGNTIYF.

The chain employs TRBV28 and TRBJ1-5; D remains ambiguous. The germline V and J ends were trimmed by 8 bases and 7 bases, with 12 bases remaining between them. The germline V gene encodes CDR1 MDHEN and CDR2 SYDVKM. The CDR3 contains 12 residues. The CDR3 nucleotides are TGTGCCAGCGTAGTAGGGCCCCAGCCCCAGCATTTT. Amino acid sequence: CASVVGPQPQHF.

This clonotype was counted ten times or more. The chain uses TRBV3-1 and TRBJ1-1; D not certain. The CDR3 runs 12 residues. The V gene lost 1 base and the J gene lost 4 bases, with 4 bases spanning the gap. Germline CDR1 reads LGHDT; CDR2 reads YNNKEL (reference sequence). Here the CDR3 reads CASSQGTTEAFF. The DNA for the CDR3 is TGTGCCAGCAGCCAAGGTACCACTGAAGCTTTCTTT.

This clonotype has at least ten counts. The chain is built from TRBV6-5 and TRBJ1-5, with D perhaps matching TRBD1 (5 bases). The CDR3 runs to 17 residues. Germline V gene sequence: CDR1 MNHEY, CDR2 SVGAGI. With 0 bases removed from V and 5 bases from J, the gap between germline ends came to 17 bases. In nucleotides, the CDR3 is TGTGCCAGCAGTTACTCGTTTTCAGGGAGAGCCGATCAGCCCCAGCATTTT. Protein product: CASSYSFSGRADQPQHF.

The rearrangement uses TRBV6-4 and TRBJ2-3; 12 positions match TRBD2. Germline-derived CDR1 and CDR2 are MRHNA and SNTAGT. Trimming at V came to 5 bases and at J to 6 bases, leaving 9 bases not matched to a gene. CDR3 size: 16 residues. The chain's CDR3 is CASSPSSGGALDTQYF. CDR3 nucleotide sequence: TGTGCCAGCAGTCCCTCTAGCGGGGGGGCTCTGGATACGCAGTATTTT.